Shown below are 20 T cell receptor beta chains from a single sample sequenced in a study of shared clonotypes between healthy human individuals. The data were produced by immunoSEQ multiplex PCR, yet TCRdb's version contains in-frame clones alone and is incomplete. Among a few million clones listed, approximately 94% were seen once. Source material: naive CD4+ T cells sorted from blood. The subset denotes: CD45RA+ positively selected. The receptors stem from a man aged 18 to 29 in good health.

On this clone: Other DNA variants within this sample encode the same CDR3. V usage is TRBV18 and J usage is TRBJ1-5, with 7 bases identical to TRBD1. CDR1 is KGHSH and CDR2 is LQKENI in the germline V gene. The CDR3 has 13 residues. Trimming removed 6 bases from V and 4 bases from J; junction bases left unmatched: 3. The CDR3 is CASSPGQNQPQHF. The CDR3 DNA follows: TGTGCCAGCTCGCCGGGACAGAATCAGCCCCAGCATTTT.

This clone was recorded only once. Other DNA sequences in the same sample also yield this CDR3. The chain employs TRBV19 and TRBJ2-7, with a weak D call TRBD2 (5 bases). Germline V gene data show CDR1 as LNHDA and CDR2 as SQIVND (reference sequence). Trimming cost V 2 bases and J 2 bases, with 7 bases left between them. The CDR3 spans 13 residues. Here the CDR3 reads CASSIRETYEQYF. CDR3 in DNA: TGTGCCAGTAGTATAAGGGAGACCTACGAGCAGTACTTC. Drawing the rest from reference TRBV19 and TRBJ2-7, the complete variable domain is DGGITQSPKYLFRKEGQNVTLSCEQNLNHDAMYWYRQDPGQGLRLIYYSQIVNDFQKGDIAEGYSVSREKKESFPLTVTSAQKNPTAFYLCASSIRETYEQYFGPGTRLTVT.

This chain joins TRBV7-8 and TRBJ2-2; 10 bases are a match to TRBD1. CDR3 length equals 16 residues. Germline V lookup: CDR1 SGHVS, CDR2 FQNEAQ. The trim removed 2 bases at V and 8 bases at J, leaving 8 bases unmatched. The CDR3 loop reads CASSLTRQGAPGELFF. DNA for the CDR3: TGTGCCAGCAGCTTAACCCGACAGGGGGCGCCGGGGGAGCTGTTTTTT.

The CDR3 DNA is TGTGCCACCAGCAGAGACTTTCTTGACAGCTCACCCCTCCACTTT. Residues: CATSRDFLDSSPLHF. This sequence joins TRBV15 and TRBJ1-6, with a weak D call TRBD1 (5 bases). V was pared by 0 bases and J by 10 bases, with 13 bases between. From germline, CDR1 is LNHNV and CDR2 YYDKDF (reference sequence). CDR3 length: 15 residues.

CDR3 sequence (DNA): TGCGCCAGCAGCCCCCGGCCCCCGGCCGGGACTAGCAACTACAATGAGCAGTTCTTC. Protein: CASSPRPPAGTSNYNEQFF. The chain carries TRBV5-1 and TRBJ2-1; 9 positions agree with TRBD2. Germline lookup yields CDR1 SGHRS and CDR2 YFSETQ. With 4 bases clipped from V and 3 bases from J, the junction kept 17 bases outside the gene matches. The CDR3 sequence is 19 residues long.

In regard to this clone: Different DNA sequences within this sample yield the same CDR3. The chain's CDR3 is CASSLGQGRETQYF. CDR3 nucleotides: TGCGCCAGCAGCTTAGGACAGGGAAGGGAGACCCAGTACTTC. This sequence joins TRBV5-1 and TRBJ2-5, with 8 bases aligning to TRBD1. V was clipped by 2 bases and J by 5 bases; unmatched bases: 5. Germline V gene data show CDR1 as SGHRS and CDR2 as YFSETQ. The CDR3 has 14 residues.

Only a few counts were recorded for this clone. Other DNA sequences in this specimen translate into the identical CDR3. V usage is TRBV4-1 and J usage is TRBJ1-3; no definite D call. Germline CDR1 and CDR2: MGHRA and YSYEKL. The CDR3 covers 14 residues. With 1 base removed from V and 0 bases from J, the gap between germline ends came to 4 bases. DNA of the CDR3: TGCGCCAGCAGCCAAGGAAGCTCTGGAAACACCATATATTTT. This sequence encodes CASSQGSSGNTIYF.

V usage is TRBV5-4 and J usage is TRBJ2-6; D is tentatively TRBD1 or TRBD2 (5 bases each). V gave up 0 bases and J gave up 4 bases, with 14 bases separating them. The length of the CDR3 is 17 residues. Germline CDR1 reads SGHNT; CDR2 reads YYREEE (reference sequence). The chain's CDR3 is CASSLGGTPAGANVLTF. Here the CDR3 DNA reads TGTGCCAGCAGCTTGGGGGGGACCCCTGCCGGGGCCAACGTCCTGACTTTC.

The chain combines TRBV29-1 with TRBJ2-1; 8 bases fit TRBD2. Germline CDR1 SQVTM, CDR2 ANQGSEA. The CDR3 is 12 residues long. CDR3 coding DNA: TGCGGTGCGGGGGGATGGGACAATGAGCAGTTCTTC. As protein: CGAGGWDNEQFF.

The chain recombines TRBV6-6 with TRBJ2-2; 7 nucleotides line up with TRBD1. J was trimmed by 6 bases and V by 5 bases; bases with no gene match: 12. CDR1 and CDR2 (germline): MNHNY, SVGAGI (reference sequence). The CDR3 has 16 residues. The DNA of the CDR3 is TGTGCCAGCAGTCCGTATACAGGGGATAGGGCCGGGGAGCTGTTTTTT. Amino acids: CASSPYTGDRAGELFF.

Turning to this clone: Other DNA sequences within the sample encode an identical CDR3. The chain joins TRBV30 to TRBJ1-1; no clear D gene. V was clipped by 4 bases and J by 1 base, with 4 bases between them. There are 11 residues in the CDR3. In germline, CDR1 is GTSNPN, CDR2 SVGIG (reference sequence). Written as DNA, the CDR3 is TGTGCCTGGAAACAGAACACTGAAGCTTTCTTT. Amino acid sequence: CAWKQNTEAFF.

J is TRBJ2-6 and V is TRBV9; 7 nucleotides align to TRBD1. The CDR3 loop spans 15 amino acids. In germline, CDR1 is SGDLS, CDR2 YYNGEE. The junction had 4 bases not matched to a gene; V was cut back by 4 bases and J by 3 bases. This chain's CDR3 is CASSLTGDGANVLTF. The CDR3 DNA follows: TGTGCCAGCAGCCTTACAGGGGATGGGGCCAACGTCCTGACTTTC. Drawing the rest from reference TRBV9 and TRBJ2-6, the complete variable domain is DSGVTQTPKHLITATGQRVTLRCSPRSGDLSVYWYQQSLDQGLQFLIQYYNGEERAKGNILERFSAQQFPDLHSELNLSSLELGDSALYFCASSLTGDGANVLTFGAGSRLTVL.

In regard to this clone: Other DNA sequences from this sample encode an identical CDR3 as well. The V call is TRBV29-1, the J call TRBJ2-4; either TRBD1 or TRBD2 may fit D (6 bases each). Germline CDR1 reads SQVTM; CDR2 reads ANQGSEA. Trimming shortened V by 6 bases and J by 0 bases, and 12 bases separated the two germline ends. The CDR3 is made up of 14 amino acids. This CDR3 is CSVGGGLAKNIQYF. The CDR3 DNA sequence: TGCAGCGTCGGTGGGGGGCTAGCCAAAAACATTCAGTACTTC.

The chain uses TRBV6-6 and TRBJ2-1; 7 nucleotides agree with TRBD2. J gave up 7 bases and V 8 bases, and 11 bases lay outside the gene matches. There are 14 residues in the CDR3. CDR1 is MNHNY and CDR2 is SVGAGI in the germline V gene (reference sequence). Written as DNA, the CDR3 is TGTGCCAGCTTCGCCGGGGGGAGTGTGAATGAGCAGTTCTTC. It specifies CASFAGGSVNEQFF.

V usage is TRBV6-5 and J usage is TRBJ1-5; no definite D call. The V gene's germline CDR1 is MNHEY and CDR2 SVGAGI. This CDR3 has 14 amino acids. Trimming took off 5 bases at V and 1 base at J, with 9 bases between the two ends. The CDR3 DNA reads TGTGCCAGCAGTCCCGGACCGAGCAATCAGCCCCAGCATTTT. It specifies CASSPGPSNQPQHF.

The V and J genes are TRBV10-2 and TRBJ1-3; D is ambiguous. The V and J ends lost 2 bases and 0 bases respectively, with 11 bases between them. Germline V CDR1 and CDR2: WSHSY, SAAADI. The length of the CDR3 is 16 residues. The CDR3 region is CASSEVTAGSGNTIYF. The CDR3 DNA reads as TGCGCCAGCAGTGAGGTTACGGCGGGCTCTGGAAACACCATATATTTT.

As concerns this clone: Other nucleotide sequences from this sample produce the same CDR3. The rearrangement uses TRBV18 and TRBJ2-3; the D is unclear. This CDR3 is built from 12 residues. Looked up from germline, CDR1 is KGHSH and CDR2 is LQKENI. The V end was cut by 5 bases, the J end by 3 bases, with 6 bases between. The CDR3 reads CASSSLTDTQYF. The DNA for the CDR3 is TGTGCCAGCTCATCCCTTACAGATACGCAGTATTTT.

CDR3 in DNA: TGTGCCAGCAGTTATCTCGCCAGGGACGATTCACCCCTCCACTTT. This codes for CASSYLARDDSPLHF. The gene calls are TRBV5-5 and TRBJ1-6; D is possibly TRBD1 (5 bases). Deletions cut 5 bases from V and 8 bases from J, with 17 bases between. This CDR3 comprises 15 residues. Germline CDR1 SGHKS, CDR2 YYEKEE (reference sequence).

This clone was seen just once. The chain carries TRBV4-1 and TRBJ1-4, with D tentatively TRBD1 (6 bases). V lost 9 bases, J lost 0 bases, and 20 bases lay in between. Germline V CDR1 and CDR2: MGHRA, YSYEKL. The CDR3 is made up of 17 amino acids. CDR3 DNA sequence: TGCGCCAGTTCCTCCGGGGGGCTTATTGCAACTAATGAAAAACTGTTTTTT. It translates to CASSSGGLIATNEKLFF.

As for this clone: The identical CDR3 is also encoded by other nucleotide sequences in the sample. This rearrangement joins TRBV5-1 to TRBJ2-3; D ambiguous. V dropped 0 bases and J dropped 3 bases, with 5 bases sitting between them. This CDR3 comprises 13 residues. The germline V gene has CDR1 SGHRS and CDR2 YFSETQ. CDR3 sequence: CASSLAETDTQYF. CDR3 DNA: TGCGCCAGCAGCTTGGCGGAGACAGATACGCAGTATTTT.